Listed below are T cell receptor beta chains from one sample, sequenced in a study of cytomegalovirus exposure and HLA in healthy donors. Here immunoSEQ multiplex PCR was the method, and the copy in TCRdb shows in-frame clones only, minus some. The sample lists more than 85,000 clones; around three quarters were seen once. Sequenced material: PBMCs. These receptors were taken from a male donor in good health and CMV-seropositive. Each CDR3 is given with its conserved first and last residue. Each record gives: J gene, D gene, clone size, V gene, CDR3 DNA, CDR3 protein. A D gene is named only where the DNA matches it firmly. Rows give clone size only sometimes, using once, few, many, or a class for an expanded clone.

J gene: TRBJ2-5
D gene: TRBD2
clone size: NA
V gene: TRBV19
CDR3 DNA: TGTGCCAGTAACACCTGGGGGGGGGCCCAGTACTTC
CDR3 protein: CASNTWGGAQYF

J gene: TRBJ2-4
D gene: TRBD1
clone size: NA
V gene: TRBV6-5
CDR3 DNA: TGTGCCAGCAGTTTAACTTTACAGGGGTTTCAGTACTTC
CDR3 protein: CASSLTLQGFQYF

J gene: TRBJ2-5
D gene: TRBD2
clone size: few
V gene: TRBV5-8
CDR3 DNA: TGTGCCAGCAGTCCTCGACTAGCGGGGGGTCAAGAGACCCAGTACTTC
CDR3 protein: CASSPRLAGGQETQYF

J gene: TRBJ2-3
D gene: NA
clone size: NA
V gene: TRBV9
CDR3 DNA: TGTGCCAGCAGCGTATCCCCTTCAGGCGGGGCGGGGACAGATACGCAGTATTTT
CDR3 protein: CASSVSPSGGAGTDTQYF

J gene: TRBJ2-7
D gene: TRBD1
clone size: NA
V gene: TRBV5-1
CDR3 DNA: TGCGCCAGCAGCCCCGCCGGGACAGGGATCACCTACGAGCAGTACTTC
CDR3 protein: CASSPAGTGITYEQYF

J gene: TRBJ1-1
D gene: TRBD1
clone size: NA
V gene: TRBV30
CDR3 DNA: TGTGCCTTAGGACAGGGAGAGCGCATGAACACTGAAGCTTTCTTT
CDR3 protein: CALGQGERMNTEAFF

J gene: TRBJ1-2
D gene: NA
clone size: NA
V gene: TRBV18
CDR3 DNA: TGTGCCAGCTCACCCCGAGGGAGGGGCTATGGCTACACCTTC
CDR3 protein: CASSPRGRGYGYTF

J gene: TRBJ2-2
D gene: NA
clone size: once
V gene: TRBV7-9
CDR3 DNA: TGTGCCAGCAGCCCGGACACTCTGGCCGGGGAGCTGTTTTTT
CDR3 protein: CASSPDTLAGELFF

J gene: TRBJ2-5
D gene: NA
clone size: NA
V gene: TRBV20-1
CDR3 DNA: TGCAGTGCCGGGCGGGAAGAGACCCAGTACTTC
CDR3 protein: CSAGREETQYF

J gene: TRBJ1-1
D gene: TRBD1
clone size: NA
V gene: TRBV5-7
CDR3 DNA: TGTGCCAGCAGACTCATCGACAGGGAGGTTAGGAACACTGAAGCTTTCTTT
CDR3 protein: CASRLIDREVRNTEAFF

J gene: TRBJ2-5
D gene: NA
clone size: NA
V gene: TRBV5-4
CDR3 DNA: TGTGCCAGCAGCTTGGTTCAGCAAGAGACCCAGTACTTC
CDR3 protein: CASSLVQQETQYF

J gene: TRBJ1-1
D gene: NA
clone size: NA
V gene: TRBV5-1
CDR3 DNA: TGCGCCAGCAGCAAAGGAGGGAGCCGAACTGAAGCTTTCTTT
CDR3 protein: CASSKGGSRTEAFF

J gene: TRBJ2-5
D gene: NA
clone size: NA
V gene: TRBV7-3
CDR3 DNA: TGTGCCAGCAGCTTAACGAGGCTTTCCCAAGAGACCCAGTACTTC
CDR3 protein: CASSLTRLSQETQYF

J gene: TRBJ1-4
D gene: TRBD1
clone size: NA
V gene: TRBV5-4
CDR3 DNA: TGTGCCAGCAGCCATGACAGGGCAACTAATGAAAAACTGTTTTTT
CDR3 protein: CASSHDRATNEKLFF

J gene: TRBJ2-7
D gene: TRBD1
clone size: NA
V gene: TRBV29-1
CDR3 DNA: TGCAGCGTTGAAGACCGGGACAGGGGCTACGAGCAGTACTTC
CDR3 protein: CSVEDRDRGYEQYF

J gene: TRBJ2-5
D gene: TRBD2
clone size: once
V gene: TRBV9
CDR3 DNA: TGTGCCAGCAGCGTATCGGGCGGGGGGGCCGGGACCCAGTACTTC
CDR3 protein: CASSVSGGGAGTQYF